The 19 T cell receptor beta chains listed next were all sequenced from one sample in a study of blood T cell repertoires in COVID-19. This table comes from immunoSEQ multiplex PCR, and its TCRdb copy is limited to in-frame clones, with some not included. Among about 300,000 clones, about four fifths were seen once, and the ten largest hold more than 1.4%. Sequencing was carried out using peripheral blood. These receptors all stem from a human donor with COVID-19, enrolled during active disease. The donor label of this sample is uncertain.

The gene calls are TRBV28 and TRBJ1-1; no clear D gene. V lost 3 bases, J lost 4 bases, and 9 bases lay in between. The CDR3 consists of 13 residues. In germline, CDR1 is MDHEN, CDR2 SYDVKM. The DNA of the CDR3 is TGTGCCAGCAGTTTCTGGGCGCGCACTGAAGCTTTCTTT. Its translation is CASSFWARTEAFF.

The rearrangement uses TRBV4-1 and TRBJ1-5, with no clear D. The CDR3 length is 16 residues. Trimming cost V 0 bases and J 0 bases, with 9 bases left between them. The germline V gene has CDR1 MGHRA and CDR2 YSYEKL. The CDR3 nucleotides read TGCGCCAGCAGCCAAGAAGTGCAGTATAGCAATCAGCCCCAGCATTTT. Its protein product is CASSQEVQYSNQPQHF.

This chain links TRBV4-2 with TRBJ1-5; D is perhaps TRBD1 (5 bases). Trimming left V 1 base short and J 6 bases short, with 10 bases between. Germline V gene lookup returns CDR1 LGHNA and CDR2 YNFKEQ. The CDR3 is 14 amino acids. CDR3 sequence reads: CASSQGSGGQPQHF. For the CDR3, the DNA is TGTGCCAGCAGCCAAGGCTCGGGGGGTCAGCCCCAGCATTTT.

Here the CDR3 DNA reads TGTGCCAGTGCCGAGGCAGGGGGCCATGGCTACACCTTC. This sequence encodes CASAEAGGHGYTF. The chain combines TRBV19 with TRBJ1-2; 8 bases match TRBD1. This CDR3 is 13 amino acids long. V lost 8 bases, J lost 6 bases, and 8 bases stayed unmatched. Germline lookup yields CDR1 LNHDA and CDR2 SQIVND (reference sequence).

The chain uses TRBV19 and TRBJ1-5; possibly TRBD1 for D (5 bases). V was pared by 2 bases and J by 3 bases, with 11 bases between. The CDR3 totals 15 residues. From germline, CDR1 is LNHDA and CDR2 SQIVND (reference sequence). The CDR3 DNA follows: TGTGCCAGTAGTATAACCGGGGGGGACAATCAGCCCCAGCATTTT. Encoded protein: CASSITGGDNQPQHF.

The J gene is TRBJ1-1, the V gene TRBV28, with D perhaps matching TRBD1 (6 bases). CDR1 is MDHEN, CDR2 SYDVKM, per germline. The germline V and J ends were trimmed by 6 bases and 11 bases, with 19 bases remaining between them. CDR3 length equals 13 residues. DNA of the CDR3: TGTGCCAGCAGCCTTGAAGGGGTAAGGGGGGCTTTCTTT. Translation gives CASSLEGVRGAFF.

A few counts support this clone. The chain is built from TRBV6-2 or TRBV6-3 and TRBJ2-7; 16 bases are a match to TRBD2. Germline values: CDR1 MNHEY, CDR2 SVGEGT. V lost 2 bases and J lost 4; bases outside the gene matches: 8. The CDR3 sequence is 18 residues long. This CDR3 is CASSYGTSGRAISYEQYF. The DNA of the CDR3 is TGTGCCAGCAGTTACGGGACTAGCGGGAGGGCGATCAGTTACGAGCAGTACTTC.

The chain employs TRBV7-2 and TRBJ1-6; D uncertain. V was pared by 5 bases and J by 10 bases, with 18 bases between. There are 15 residues in the CDR3. Germline assignment: CDR1 SGHTA and CDR2 FQGNSA. The DNA of the CDR3 is TGTGCCAGCAGCCCAAACCGACAAAGAAGCTCACCCCTCCACTTT. Its protein product is CASSPNRQRSSPLHF.

The chain joins TRBV20-1 to TRBJ1-4; 8 nucleotides agree with TRBD1. Germline V CDR1 and CDR2: DFQATT, SNEGSKA (reference sequence). V gave up 3 bases and J gave up 1 base; unmatched junction bases: 7. The CDR3 has 16 amino acids. CDR3: CSASDDRGETNEKLFF. The CDR3 DNA reads TGCAGTGCTAGTGATGACAGGGGAGAAACTAATGAAAAACTGTTTTTT.

The chain combines TRBV5-4 with TRBJ2-5, with TRBD2 identical over 14 bases. CDR3 size: 19 residues. With 4 bases clipped from V and 2 bases from J, the junction kept 13 bases outside the gene matches. The V gene's germline CDR1 is SGHNT and CDR2 YYREEE (reference sequence). The CDR3 here is CASSLPGLAGALGQETQYF. In DNA form, the CDR3 reads TGTGCCAGCAGCCTACCGGGACTAGCGGGAGCGCTAGGACAAGAGACCCAGTACTTC.

The chain links TRBV9 to TRBJ2-7, with 9 nucleotides matching TRBD2. V shed 0 bases, J shed 3 bases, and the junction held 1 base outside the gene matches. CDR3 length: 14 residues. Germline V CDR1 and CDR2: SGDLS, YYNGEE. The CDR3 region is CASSVEAGGYEQYF. As DNA, the CDR3 is TGTGCCAGCAGCGTAGAAGCGGGGGGCTACGAGCAGTACTTC.

In DNA form, the CDR3 reads TGTGCCAGCAGACCTACCGGGACAGGGCGCTACGAGCAGTACTTC. This encodes CASRPTGTGRYEQYF. The chain is built from TRBV6-5 and TRBJ2-7; TRBD1 matches 9 bases. The CDR3 covers 15 residues. V trimming: 6 bases; J trimming: 3 bases; junction bases outside the gene matches: 9. Germline V gene lookup returns CDR1 MNHEY and CDR2 SVGAGI.

The chain combines TRBV10-3 with TRBJ1-2; 7 nucleotides align to TRBD1. CDR1 and CDR2 from the germline V gene are ENHRY and SYGVKD. The CDR3 has 16 amino acids. V lost 2 bases and J lost 6; bases outside the gene matches: 12. Written as DNA, the CDR3 is TGTGCCATCAGTGAGCCACCTCCGGCAGGGGGAGATGGCTACACCTTC. This translates into CAISEPPPAGGDGYTF.

The sample holds one count of this clone. The rearrangement links TRBV9 to TRBJ1-1; D is unresolved. This CDR3 is 15 amino acids long. Deletions cut 4 bases from V and 0 bases from J, with 13 bases between. Germline assignment: CDR1 SGDLS and CDR2 YYNGEE. The CDR3 bases are TGTGCCAGCAGCCCAGGTATCAGCATGAACACTGAAGCTTTCTTT. It encodes CASSPGISMNTEAFF.

This clone was found many times. The rearrangement joins TRBV19 to TRBJ1-6; unclear D gene. The V and J ends lost 9 bases and 8 bases respectively, with 14 bases between them. The germline V gene encodes CDR1 LNHDA and CDR2 SQIVND (reference sequence). The CDR3 is 13 amino acids. CDR3 nucleotides: TGTGCCAGCCTTATGGACGGGGATTCACCCCTCCACTTT. Translated: CASLMDGDSPLHF.

The CDR3 protein is CAISASSGTYEQYF. CDR3 bases: TGTGCCATCAGTGCCTCTAGCGGGACCTACGAGCAGTACTTC. The V call is TRBV10-3, the J call TRBJ2-7, with 9 bases that match TRBD2. Unmatched junction bases numbered 3, after V lost 4 bases and J lost 2 bases. The CDR3 consists of 14 residues. Per germline, CDR1 ENHRY and CDR2 SYGVKD.

The J gene is TRBJ2-1, the V gene TRBV6-1, with TRBD2 identical over 14 bases. The V gene end was trimmed by 2 bases and the J gene end by 7 bases; junction bases not matched to a gene: 10. The CDR3 covers 18 residues. Germline lookup yields CDR1 MNHNS and CDR2 SASEGT. CDR3 sequence (DNA): TGTGCCAGCAGTGAAAACCCAGCCGGGACTAGCGGGAGAAATGAGCAGTTCTTC. It is translated as CASSENPAGTSGRNEQFF.

V gene TRBV27 combines with J gene TRBJ1-1; D may be TRBD1 (6 bases). V dropped 6 bases and J dropped 6 bases, with 11 bases sitting between them. This CDR3 has 12 residues. CDR1 MNHEY and CDR2 SMNVEV come from the germline V gene (reference sequence). CDR3 residues: CASSLTGSEAFF. The CDR3 DNA reads as TGTGCCAGCAGCCTGACAGGTTCTGAAGCTTTCTTT.

This chain joins TRBV2 and TRBJ2-6; perhaps TRBD1 as D (6 bases). The V end was cut by 1 base, the J end by 0 bases, with 10 bases between. CDR1 and CDR2 (germline): SNHLY, FYNNEI. The length of the CDR3 is 17 residues. The CDR3 DNA sequence: TGTGCCAGCAGTGAAGTGGACAGCCACTCTGGGGCCAACGTCCTGACTTTC. It translates to CASSEVDSHSGANVLTF.